What follows are 8 T cell receptor beta chains derived from one specimen sequenced in a study of blood T cell repertoires in COVID-19. Assay: immunoSEQ multiplex PCR; the TCRdb copy retains only in-frame clones and omits some. The sample shows roughly 100,000 clones, 91% of them seen only once. Material: peripheral blood. These receptors came from a man aged 18 to 29 with acute or convalescent COVID-19.

The gene calls are TRBV19 and TRBJ2-3; D is perhaps TRBD1 (5 bases). V lost 6 bases, J lost 2 bases, and 15 bases lay in between. From germline, CDR1 is LNHDA and CDR2 SQIVND (reference sequence). The CDR3 extends over 15 amino acids. DNA for the CDR3: TGTGCCAGTAGAGATCGCACAGGCTTCACAGATACGCAGTATTTT. Translating gives CASRDRTGFTDTQYF.

V usage is TRBV29-1 and J usage is TRBJ1-2; the D gene is possibly TRBD1 (5 bases). This CDR3 contains 14 residues. V dropped 4 bases and J dropped 2 bases, with 14 bases sitting between them. In germline, CDR1 is SQVTM, CDR2 ANQGSEA. CDR3 DNA: TGCAGCGTTGCGGGGGGTATAGAGAACTATGGCTACACCTTC. Its translation: CSVAGGIENYGYTF.

This sequence joins TRBV4-1 and TRBJ1-2; TRBD1 matches 10 bases. Germline trimming cut 3 bases from V and 2 bases from J; bases unmatched to any gene: 6. CDR3 length: 16 amino acids. CDR1 and CDR2 from the germline V gene are MGHRA and YSYEKL. CDR3 in DNA: TGCGCCAGCAGCCACAATGCGGGACAGGGGAACTATGGCTACACCTTC. Its translation is CASSHNAGQGNYGYTF.

This chain connects TRBV24-1 to TRBJ2-2, with D possibly matching TRBD2 (5 bases). The V gene lost 7 bases and the J gene lost 0 bases, with 23 bases spanning the gap. The V gene's germline CDR1 is KGHDR and CDR2 SFDVKD. The CDR3 loop spans 19 amino acids. The CDR3 nucleotides are TGTGCCACCAGCGACCCTCCTGGAGTAATAGCGCCGAACACCGGGGAGCTGTTTTTT. Its protein is CATSDPPGVIAPNTGELFF.

The chain joins TRBV4-2 to TRBJ2-1; maybe TRBD1 (6 bases). The CDR3 totals 15 residues. Trimming took off 0 bases at V and 5 bases at J, with 11 bases between the two ends. Germline V gives CDR1 LGHNA, CDR2 YNFKEQ. This chain's CDR3 is CASSQDRGWDNEQFF. In nucleotides, the CDR3 is TGTGCCAGCAGCCAAGATAGGGGGTGGGACAATGAGCAGTTCTTC.

The chain is built from TRBV29-1 and TRBJ2-5, with D perhaps TRBD2 (7 bases). This CDR3 has 14 amino acids. The V gene lost 6 bases and the J gene lost 2 bases, with 16 bases spanning the gap. Per germline, CDR1 SQVTM and CDR2 ANQGSEA. The CDR3 DNA follows: TGCAGCGTCTCTCGGCGGGGGCCGCAAGAGACCCAGTACTTC. This gives the protein CSVSRRGPQETQYF.

This clone has a handful of counts. The chain links TRBV11-2 to TRBJ1-2; 7 positions agree with TRBD1. CDR1 and CDR2 (germline): SGHAT, FQNNGV. The CDR3 is made up of 14 amino acids. V shed 1 base and J 3 bases; nucleotides not matched to a gene: 2. The CDR3: CASSLGDSDYGYTF. In DNA form, the CDR3 reads TGTGCCAGCAGCTTAGGGGACAGCGACTATGGCTACACCTTC.

This clone was detected only once. The chain links TRBV27 to TRBJ1-1; D is perhaps TRBD1 (5 bases). CDR1 is MNHEY, CDR2 SMNVEV, per germline (reference sequence). The CDR3 loop spans 14 amino acids. V dropped 6 bases and J dropped 2 bases, with 13 bases sitting between them. The DNA for the CDR3 is TGTGCCAGCAGCCTAACCCAGGGAAACACTGAAGCTTTCTTT. It encodes CASSLTQGNTEAFF.